This T cell receptor (beta chain) was captured in a study of blood T cell repertoires in COVID-19 (dated by TCRdb to 2018 to 2020). Background on the whole study: The collaborator samples originated in the United States, Italy and Spain and spanned the acute and convalescent phases of COVID-19. The repertoires were released in a freely available public database meant as a resource for research on the immune response to SARS-CoV-2. The material from the prospective study consisted of cDNA or gDNA derived from T cells, B-cell-depleted T cells, or PBMCs. Where HLA class I and class II types were available, the types were taken from metadata supplied by the sample provider, not from assay-based typing. Samples were obtained from the ongoing ImmuneRACE study (first 160 participants) and from some 1,300 subjects provided by 6 global collaborators. The dataset comprised deeply sampled blood TCRbeta repertoires from subjects exposed to, actively infected with, or recovered from COVID-19. The sample metadata nearly always contained a de-identified subject ID, COVID-19 status, age in years and sex. Results and caveats for the whole study, not just this receptor: How much clinical and demographic metadata was included differed by source and by participant, and the metadata was provided uncurated.

The collaborating institutions used their own protocols to collect whole blood in K2EDTA tubes. Collaborator samples were shipped for TCRbeta analysis as frozen whole blood, isolated PBMCs, or DNA extracted from either sample type. Relative to germline, V is 5 bases shorter and J is 0 bases shorter, with 13 bases between their ends. Via the germline V gene, CDR1 is MNHEY and CDR2 SVGEGT. CDR3 length: 16 amino acids, cysteine to phenylalanine. Only CDR3 DNA is held: 48 bases, read in frame from base 1. A word on this clone: Its antigen specificity is not known. No much larger clone is present one base from it, and per-base qualities are unavailable.

TCRbeta CDR3 regions were amplified from genomic DNA using the immunoSEQ Assay, a bias-controlled multiplex PCR. Concerning the study's data processing: The number of nucleated cells in each sample was estimated from the amplification of reference gene primers within the assay. To quantify the absolute abundance of each unique TCRbeta CDR3 rearrangement, sequence reads were collapsed and filtered. For each sample, productive Simpson clonality was calculated by taking the square root of Simpson's diversity index across productive rearrangements. This immuneACCESS table, as held by TCRdb, lists in-frame sequences with V and J called but not all clones. Of the missing ones, under half trace to an unresolved V gene in checked studies; the others have no known cause. D and trimming were read from the DNA, whereas the V and J calls and clone size are those reported in that table. Within this sample are over 95,000 clones, with 85% to 90% of them counted one time only. The top ten clones comprise roughly 4.4% of the sample.

The rearranged chain carries TRBV6-2 or TRBV6-3 and TRBJ2-2; the D gene is possibly TRBD2, with 6 bases matching. Sequencing was performed on peripheral blood. This clonotype originated in a woman aged 45-65 years with acute or convalescent COVID-19. DNA sequence: TGTGCCAGCAGTCGTACCGGGACTGCGAACACCGGGGAGCTGTTTTTT. It translates as CASSRTGTANTGELFF.